This T cell receptor beta chain comes out of a study of blood T cell repertoires in COVID-19 (dated by TCRdb to about 2020). The study in broad terms: Samples from collaborators originated in the United States, Italy and Spain and spanned both the acute and convalescent phases of COVID-19. The prospective study material was composed of cDNA or gDNA derived from T cells, B-cell-depleted T cells, or PBMCs. Deeply sampled blood TCRbeta repertoires from subjects exposed to, actively infected with, or recovered from COVID-19 were included in the dataset. The repertoires were made available in a free public database intended to serve as a resource for research on the immune response to SARS-CoV-2. Samples were obtained from the ongoing ImmuneRACE study (first 160 participants) and from over 1,000 subjects provided by 6 global collaborators. Nearly every sample came with metadata listing a de-identified subject ID, COVID-19 status, age in years and sex. HLA class I and class II types, where available, came from metadata supplied by the sample provider rather than from assay-based typing. Beyond this particular receptor, the publication reports: How much clinical and demographic metadata was included differed by source and by participant, and the metadata was provided uncurated.

TCRbeta CDR3 regions were amplified from genomic DNA by means of the immunoSEQ Assay, a bias-controlled multiplex PCR. In the paper's pipeline: The number of nucleated cells in each sample was estimated by amplification of reference gene primers within the assay. To quantify the absolute abundance of each unique TCRbeta CDR3 rearrangement, sequence reads were collapsed and filtered. Productive Simpson clonality was computed per sample as the square root of Simpson's diversity index over productive rearrangements. Not all clones reach the TCRdb copy of this immuneACCESS table, which keeps in-frame sequences only. Checked studies attribute under half of the gap to unresolved V genes and leave the rest unexplained. Clonal size and the V and J genes are those of that table, whereas D and trimming came from the DNA. For this sample there are some 250,000 clones; around 83% appear just once. The ten largest clones capture 9.5% to 15% of the sample.

This clone was observed a few times. This clone's antigen is unknown. Per-nucleotide qualities are absent, and no much larger clonotype sits a single base away. Whole blood was collected in K2EDTA tubes by collaborating institutions according to the institutions' own protocols. For TCRbeta analysis, collaborator samples were shipped as frozen whole blood, as isolated PBMCs, or as DNA extracted from either sample type. Including the terminal cysteine and phenylalanine, the CDR3 comprises 15 residues. Only CDR3 DNA is held: 45 bases, read in frame from base 1. V and J lose 5 bases and 4 bases, and a span of 18 bases separates them. CDR1 SGHDN and CDR2 FVKESK are derived from the germline V gene.

The sequence derives from a woman aged 55-69 years with active or convalescent COVID-19. Material for sequencing was peripheral blood. The sequence joins TRBV14 to TRBJ2-7; 5 matching bases give a weak D call of TRBD2. The CDR3 region: CASSLGSWSRYEQYF. The DNA is as follows: TGTGCCAGCAGCTTAGGGAGCTGGTCCCGATACGAGCAGTACTTC. The entire variable domain, with the stretches around the CDR3 drawn from the reference TRBV14 and TRBJ2-7 proteins, is EAGVTQFPSHSVIEKGQTVTLRCDPISGHDNLYWYRRVMGKEIKFLLHFVKESKQDESGMPNNRFLAERTGGTYSTLKVQPAELEDSGVYFCASSLGSWSRYEQYFGPGTRLTVT.